This T cell receptor (beta chain) was observed in a study of PD-L1 blockade in urothelial cancer. For the study at large: Twenty-five of the 29 patients were men with bladder-origin urothelial cancer. Treatment start was followed by blood analysis at 3 weeks (second dose) and again at 6 weeks. A median blood sample held about 140,000 T cells and 80,000 or so unique TCRs.

The J segment lost 2 bases and the V segment lost 5 bases, leaving 7 bases of the junction unmatched. Germline CDR1 reads LNHDA; CDR2 reads SQIVND (reference sequence). The CDR3 is 15 residues long. Repertoires were generated with immunoSEQ multiplex PCR, while TCRdb's copy carries only in-frame clones and drops some. The sample contains tens of thousands of clones, 75% of which appear only once. Time point of the sample: pretreatment peripheral blood. Patients in the study were battling locally advanced or metastatic urothelial carcinoma. This sequence was found in a man aged 70-80 years with urothelial cancer. Sequencing used PBMCs, obtained around atezolizumab (anti-PD-L1) treatment. The chain couples TRBV19 to TRBJ2-7; 9 nucleotides align to TRBD1. In DNA form, the CDR3 reads TGTGCCAGTAGTCCTCCGGGACAGGGAACCTACGAGCAGTACTTC. Its protein is CASSPPGQGTYEQYF.